This T cell receptor (beta chain) was sequenced in a study of a mutant IDH1 vaccine in newly diagnosed glioma (TCRdb year 2021). With regard to the full study: In the chemotherapy-containing groups, vaccination started alongside temozolomide cycles, whereas in patients who had radiotherapy alone it started 4-6 weeks after radiotherapy. Of the roughly 31 treated patients, approximately 62% were male and about 40% were female, and the mean age was approximately 37 years. Prior to enrollment, patients had been given standard therapy consisting of radiotherapy alone, temozolomide alone, or radiochemotherapy with temozolomide, with the combination given to most patients. Visit V12 was the week-35 safety follow-up and visit V13 was the week-47 end of study. Six visits were used for peripheral blood collection: V03 (baseline), V05, V07, V10, V12 and V13. Longitudinal TCRB deep sequencing was performed for some 25 treated patients wherever samples were available for exploratory analyses. What the work shows at the level of the full study, not this receptor alone: Vaccine-induced immune responses across multiple MHC alleles were detected in about 92% of patients. The authors stated that sample limitations prevented analyses of patient blood samples from being reproduced. No apparent relationship was observed between pseudoprogression and alterations in the top peripheral T cell clonotypes detected by TCRB sequencing. Availability determined which PBMC samples were chosen for TCRB deep sequencing.

Libraries came from the immunoSEQ multiplex PCR assay. Following the manufacturer's protocol, the hsTCRB Kit was used to amplify rearranged TCR beta chain sequences. An Illumina MiSeq was used to sequence the TCRB libraries. On the authors' methods: The kit vendor's proprietary platform handled demultiplexing, trimming and gene mapping. The table was pulled from immuneACCESS by TCRdb, which kept in-frame rearrangements only. Such tables lose some clones; where checked, under half of the loss comes from unresolved V genes, and the rest has no known cause. That table is the source of V, J and clone size, and D and trimming were worked out from the DNA. Present in this sample are about 58,000 clones, approximately 80% of which were seen just once. The ten largest clones add up to roughly 5.7% of the sample. What the time point label conveys for this sample: week 35, safety follow-up. Each vaccine dose, consisting of 300 ug of a 20-mer mutant IDH1 peptide in Montanide, was administered subcutaneously with topical imiquimod. Eight vaccinations were administered to patients in weeks 1, 3, 5, 7, 11, 15, 19 and 23, corresponding to visits V03 through V10. The donors had newly diagnosed IDH1-mutant astrocytomas of WHO grade 3 or 4 that showed loss of nuclear ATRX. The samples were drawn from NOA16, a multicentre, single-arm, open-label phase I trial in Germany that tested a mutant IDH1 peptide vaccine in humans for the first time. Genomic DNA for TCRB sequencing was extracted from EDTA blood using the DNeasy Blood and Tissue Kit.

CDR1 and CDR2 were assigned from the germline V gene as SGHRS and YFSETQ. There are 14 amino acids in the CDR3, from cysteine to phenylalanine inclusive. Only the CDR3 region is kept as DNA, spanning 42 bases read in frame from base 1. About this clone: Its antigen specificity is not known. No base quality information exists; no much larger clone differs at one position.

The material was PBMCs, obtained from a glioma patient whose treatment included an IDH1 peptide vaccine. The receptor comes from a man between 40 and 49 years old with glioma. Rearrangement joined TRBV5-1 to TRBJ2-5; the D gene could be TRBD1 or TRBD2, each one agreeing over 6 bases. The J call may be incorrect, as the DNA end agrees better with TRBJ2-7. The CDR3 in this case is CASSPGAPTYEQYF. In nucleotides, the sequence is TGCGCCAGCAGCCCGGGGGCCCCAACCTACGAGCAGTACTTC.